Sequencing of this T cell receptor beta chain was carried out in a study of identical twins. General study points: In cord blood, abundant beta clonotypes had fewer insertions; memory showed no trend.

One entry per CDR3 protein, called by TCRdb with MiXCR from the 5' RACE reads. Here the sample spans 450,000 or so distinct CDR3 sequences, more than 20% being singletons. This clonotype was counted between two and nine times. Its antigen is unknown. J was trimmed by 2 bases and V by 0 bases; bases with no gene match: 2. The CDR3 runs 15 residues. CDR1 and CDR2 from the germline V gene are ENHRY and SYGVKD. These data were also reused for a study on T cells expressing NK-cell markers. Turning to that study: It was sorted CD3+CD56-NKG2C+, CD3+CD56+NKG2C- and CD3+CD56+NKG2C+ T cells that provided the TCR beta repertoires.

The receptor's source is a young woman in good health. Source material: CD4+ T cells sorted from blood. The chain combines TRBV10-3 with TRBJ2-7; TRBD1 agrees at 9 bases. CDR3: CAISESRQGAYEQYF. The CDR3 DNA follows: TGTGCCATCAGTGAGTCGAGACAGGGGGCCTACGAGCAGTACTTC.